The clone carrying this T cell receptor beta chain was found a few times. This specimen belongs to a study of CD8+CD57+ T cells in acquired aplastic anemia. Across the whole study: Sorted CD4+ and CD8+ cells yielded about 2.9 ug of DNA on average.

TCR beta VDJ and CDR3 were profiled, and genomic DNA was the template. TCRdb processed the reads anew with MiXCR; each CDR3 protein has one entry. Of some 280,000 distinct CDR3 sequences in the sample, 45% to 65% were seen once. The CDR3 covers 13 residues. The V segment lost 6 bases and the J segment 4 bases; nucleotides outside the gene matches: 0. Germline lookup yields CDR1 LNHDA and CDR2 SQIVND (reference sequence). The TCR originated in a human donor with severe aplastic anemia or a healthy control (not recorded which). Sequencing was performed on sorted CD4+, CD8+, or CD8+CD57+ T cells (not recorded which) from PBMCs. The chain recombines TRBV19 with TRBJ2-3, with 11 positions matching TRBD2. The CDR3 protein is CASRTSGADTQYF. The CDR3, as DNA: TGTGCCAGTAGGACTAGCGGGGCAGATACGCAGTATTTT.